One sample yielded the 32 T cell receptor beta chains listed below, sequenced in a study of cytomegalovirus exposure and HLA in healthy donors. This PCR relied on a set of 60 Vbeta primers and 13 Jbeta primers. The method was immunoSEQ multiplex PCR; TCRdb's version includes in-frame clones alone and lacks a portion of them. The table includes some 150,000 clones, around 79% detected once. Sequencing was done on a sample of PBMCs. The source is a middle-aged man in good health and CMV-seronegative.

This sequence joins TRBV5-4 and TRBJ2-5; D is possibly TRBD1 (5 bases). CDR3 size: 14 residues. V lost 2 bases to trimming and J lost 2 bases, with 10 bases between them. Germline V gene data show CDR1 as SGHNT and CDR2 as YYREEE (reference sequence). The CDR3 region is CASSLISGQETQYF. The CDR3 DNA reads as TGTGCCAGCAGCTTAATTTCAGGGCAAGAGACCCAGTACTTC.

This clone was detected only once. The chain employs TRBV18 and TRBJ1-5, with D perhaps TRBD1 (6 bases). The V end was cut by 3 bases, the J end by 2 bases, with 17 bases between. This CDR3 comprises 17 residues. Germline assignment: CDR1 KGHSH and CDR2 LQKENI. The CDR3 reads CASSPYTLGQGNQPQHF. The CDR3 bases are TGTGCCAGCTCACCTTACACCCTGGGACAAGGCAATCAGCCCCAGCATTTT.

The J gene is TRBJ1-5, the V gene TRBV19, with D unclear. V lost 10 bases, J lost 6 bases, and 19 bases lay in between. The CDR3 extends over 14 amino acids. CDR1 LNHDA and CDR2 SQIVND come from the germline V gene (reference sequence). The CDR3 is CATPPAASLQPQHF. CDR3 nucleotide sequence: TGTGCCACACCCCCCGCGGCCTCACTTCAGCCCCAGCATTTT.

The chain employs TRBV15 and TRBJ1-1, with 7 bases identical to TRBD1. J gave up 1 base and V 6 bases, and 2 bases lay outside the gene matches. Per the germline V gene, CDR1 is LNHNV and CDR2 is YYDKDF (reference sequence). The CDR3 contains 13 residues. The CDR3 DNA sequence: TGTGCCACCAGATACAGGGGGAACACTGAAGCTTTCTTT. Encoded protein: CATRYRGNTEAFF.

The CDR3 protein is CSVAPAGTHEQYF. CDR3 DNA sequence: TGCAGCGTCGCCCCGGCGGGGACTCACGAGCAGTACTTC. This chain joins TRBV29-1 and TRBJ2-7; D possibly corresponds to TRBD2 (6 bases). Germline-derived CDR1 and CDR2 are SQVTM and ANQGSEA. The CDR3 spans 13 residues. V was trimmed by 6 bases and J by 5 bases, leaving 17 bases between them.

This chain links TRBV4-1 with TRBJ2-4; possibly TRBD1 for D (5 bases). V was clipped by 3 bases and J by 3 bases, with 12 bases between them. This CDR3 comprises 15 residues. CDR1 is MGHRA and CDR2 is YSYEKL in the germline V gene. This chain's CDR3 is CASSQETELKNIQYF. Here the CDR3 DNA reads TGCGCCAGCAGCCAGGAGACAGAGCTCAAAAACATTCAGTACTTC.

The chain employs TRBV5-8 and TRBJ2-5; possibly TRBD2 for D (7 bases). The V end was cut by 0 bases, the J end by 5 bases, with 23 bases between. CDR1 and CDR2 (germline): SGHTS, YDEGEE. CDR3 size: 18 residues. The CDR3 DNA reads TGTGCCAGCAGCTTGGGTAACAAACGGGGGGCGCGTGGGGAGACCCAGTACTTC. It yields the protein CASSLGNKRGARGETQYF.

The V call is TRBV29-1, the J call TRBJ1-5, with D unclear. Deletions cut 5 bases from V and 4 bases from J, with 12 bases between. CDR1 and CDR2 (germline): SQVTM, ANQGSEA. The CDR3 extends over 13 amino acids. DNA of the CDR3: TGCAGCGTTTGGGCAGGAATAAATCAGCCCCAGCATTTT. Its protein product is CSVWAGINQPQHF.

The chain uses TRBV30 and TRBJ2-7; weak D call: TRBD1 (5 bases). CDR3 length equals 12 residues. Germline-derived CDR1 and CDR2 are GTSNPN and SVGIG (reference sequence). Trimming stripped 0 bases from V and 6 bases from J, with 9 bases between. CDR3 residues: CAWSVGQGEQYF. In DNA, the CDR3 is TGTGCCTGGAGTGTGGGTCAGGGCGAGCAGTACTTC.

The chain's CDR3 is CASSANNGEQYF. In DNA form, the CDR3 reads TGTGCCAGCAGCGCAAATAACGGCGAGCAGTACTTC. The genes are TRBV9 and TRBJ2-7; no clear D. This CDR3 comprises 12 residues. Trimming stripped 3 bases from V and 6 bases from J, with 10 bases between. CDR1 and CDR2 (germline): SGDLS, YYNGEE.

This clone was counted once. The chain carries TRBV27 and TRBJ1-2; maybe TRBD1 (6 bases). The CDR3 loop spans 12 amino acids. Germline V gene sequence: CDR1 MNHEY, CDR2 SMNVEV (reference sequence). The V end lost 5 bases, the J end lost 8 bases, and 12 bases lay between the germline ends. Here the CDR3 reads CASSTGRNGYTF. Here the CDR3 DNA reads TGTGCCAGCAGTACAGGGCGGAACGGCTACACCTTC.

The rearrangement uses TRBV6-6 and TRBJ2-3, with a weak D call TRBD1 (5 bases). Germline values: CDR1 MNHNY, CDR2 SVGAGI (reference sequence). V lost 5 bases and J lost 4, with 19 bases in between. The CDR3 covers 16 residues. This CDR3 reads CASSAHFRVGADTQYF. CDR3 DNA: TGTGCCAGCAGTGCGCACTTCAGGGTAGGCGCAGATACGCAGTATTTT.

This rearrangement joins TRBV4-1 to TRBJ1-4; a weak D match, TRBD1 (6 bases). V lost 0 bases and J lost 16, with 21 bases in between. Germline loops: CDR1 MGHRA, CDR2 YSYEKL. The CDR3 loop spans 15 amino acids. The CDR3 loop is CASSQEAGAPTSSFF. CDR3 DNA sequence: TGCGCCAGCAGCCAAGAGGCAGGGGCACCAACCAGTTCGTTTTTT.

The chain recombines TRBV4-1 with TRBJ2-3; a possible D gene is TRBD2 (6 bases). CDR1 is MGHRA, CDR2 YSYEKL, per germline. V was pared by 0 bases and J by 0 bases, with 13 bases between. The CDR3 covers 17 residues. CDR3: CASSQDRGGISTDTQYF. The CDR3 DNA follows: TGCGCCAGCAGCCAAGATCGAGGAGGGATTAGCACAGATACGCAGTATTTT.

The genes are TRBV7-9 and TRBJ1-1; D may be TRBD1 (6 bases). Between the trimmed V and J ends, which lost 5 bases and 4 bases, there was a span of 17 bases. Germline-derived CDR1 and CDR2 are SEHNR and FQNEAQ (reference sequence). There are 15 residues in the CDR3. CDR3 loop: CASSALLGTRTEAFF. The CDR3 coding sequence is TGTGCCAGCAGCGCCCTGTTAGGGACACGCACTGAAGCTTTCTTT.

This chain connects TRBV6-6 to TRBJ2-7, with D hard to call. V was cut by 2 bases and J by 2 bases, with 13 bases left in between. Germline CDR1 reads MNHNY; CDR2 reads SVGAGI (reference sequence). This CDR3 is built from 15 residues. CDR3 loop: CASSYPNFLTYEQYF. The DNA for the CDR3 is TGTGCCAGCAGTTACCCTAATTTCTTGACCTACGAGCAGTACTTC.

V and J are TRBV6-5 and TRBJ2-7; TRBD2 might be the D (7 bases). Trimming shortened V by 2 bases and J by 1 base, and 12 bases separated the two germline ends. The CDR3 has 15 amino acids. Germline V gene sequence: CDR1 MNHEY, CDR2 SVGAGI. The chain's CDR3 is CASSYIGGASYEQYF. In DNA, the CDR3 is TGTGCCAGCAGTTACATTGGGGGGGCGTCCTACGAGCAGTACTTC.

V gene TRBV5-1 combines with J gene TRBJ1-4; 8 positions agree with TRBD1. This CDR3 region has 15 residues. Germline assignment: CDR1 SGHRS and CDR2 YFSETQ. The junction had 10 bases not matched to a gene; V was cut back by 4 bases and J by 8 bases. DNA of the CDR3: TGCGCCAGCAGCCGACAACAGGGGGAAGGGGAAAAACTGTTTTTT. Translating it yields CASSRQQGEGEKLFF.

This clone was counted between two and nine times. CDR3 region: CASSAGLAGGDEQFF. CDR3 bases: TGTGCCAGCAGTGCCGGACTAGCGGGGGGGGATGAGCAGTTCTTC. V gene TRBV6-4 combines with J gene TRBJ2-1, with TRBD2 identical over 15 bases. Unmatched junction bases numbered 3, after V lost 4 bases and J lost 8 bases. The V gene's germline CDR1 is MRHNA and CDR2 SNTAGT. CDR3 length: 15 residues.

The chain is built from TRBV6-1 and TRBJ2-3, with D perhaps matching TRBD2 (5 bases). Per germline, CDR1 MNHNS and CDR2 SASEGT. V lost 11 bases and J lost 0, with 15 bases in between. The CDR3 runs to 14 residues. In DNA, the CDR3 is TGTGCCGCCCGGACTGGTCCTAGCACAGATACGCAGTATTTT. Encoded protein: CAARTGPSTDTQYF.

The CDR3 is CASSLTTGYYEQYF. Written as DNA, the CDR3 is TGCGCCAGCAGCCTTACGACAGGGTACTACGAGCAGTACTTC. V usage is TRBV4-1 and J usage is TRBJ2-7; 7 nucleotides match TRBD1. The CDR3 covers 14 residues. Germline V gene lookup returns CDR1 MGHRA and CDR2 YSYEKL. Trimming at V came to 4 bases and at J to 3 bases, leaving 6 bases not matched to a gene.

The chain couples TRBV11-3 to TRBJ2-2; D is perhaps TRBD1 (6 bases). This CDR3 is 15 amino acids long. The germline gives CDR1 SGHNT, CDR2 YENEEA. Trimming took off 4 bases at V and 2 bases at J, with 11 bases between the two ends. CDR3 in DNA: TGTGCCAGCAGCTCCGGGACAAGCAACACCGGGGAGCTGTTTTTT. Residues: CASSSGTSNTGELFF.

Here the CDR3 DNA reads TGTGCCAGCAGTACCGAAGGCGAGGGGGCAACTAGCGGGGCCGACAATGAGCAGTTCTTC. It is translated as CASSTEGEGATSGADNEQFF. The chain recombines TRBV2 with TRBJ2-1; 10 nucleotides agree with TRBD2. CDR3 length: 20 amino acids. V was pared by 5 bases and J by 5 bases, with 21 bases of the junction left unmatched. The V gene's germline CDR1 is SNHLY and CDR2 FYNNEI.

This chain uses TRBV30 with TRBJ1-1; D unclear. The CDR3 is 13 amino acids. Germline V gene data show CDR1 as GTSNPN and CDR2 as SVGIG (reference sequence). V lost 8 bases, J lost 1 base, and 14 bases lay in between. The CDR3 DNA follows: TGTGCCACTAACGAGGGCGGGAACACTGAAGCTTTCTTT. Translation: CATNEGGNTEAFF.

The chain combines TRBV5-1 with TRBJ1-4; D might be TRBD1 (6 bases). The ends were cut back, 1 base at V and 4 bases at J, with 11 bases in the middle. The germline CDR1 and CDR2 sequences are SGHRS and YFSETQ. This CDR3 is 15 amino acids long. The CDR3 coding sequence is TGCGCCAGCAGCTTGTTGGGGGCCTATAATGAAAAACTGTTTTTT. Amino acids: CASSLLGAYNEKLFF.

CDR3 sequence reads: CASSQTEVSGANVLTF. CDR3 nucleotides: TGTGCCAGCAGTCAAACAGAAGTCTCTGGGGCCAACGTCCTGACTTTC. The J gene is TRBJ2-6, the V gene TRBV25-1; D remains unclear. The germline gives CDR1 MGHDK, CDR2 SYGVNS. V dropped 5 bases and J dropped 0 bases, with 11 bases sitting between them. This CDR3 has 16 residues.

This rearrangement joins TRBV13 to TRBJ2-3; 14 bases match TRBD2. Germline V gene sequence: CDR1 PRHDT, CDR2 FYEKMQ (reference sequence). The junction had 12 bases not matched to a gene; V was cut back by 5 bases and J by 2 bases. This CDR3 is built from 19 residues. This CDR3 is CASSTRLAGGPGYTDTQYF. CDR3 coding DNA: TGTGCCAGCAGCACCCGACTAGCGGGGGGGCCAGGATACACAGATACGCAGTATTTT.

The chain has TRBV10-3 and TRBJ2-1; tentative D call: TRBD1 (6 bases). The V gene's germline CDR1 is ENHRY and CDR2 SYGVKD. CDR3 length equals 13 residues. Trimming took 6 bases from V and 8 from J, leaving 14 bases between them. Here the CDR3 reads CAIRPGHGYEQFF. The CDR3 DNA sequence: TGTGCCATCAGGCCGGGACACGGGTATGAGCAGTTCTTC.

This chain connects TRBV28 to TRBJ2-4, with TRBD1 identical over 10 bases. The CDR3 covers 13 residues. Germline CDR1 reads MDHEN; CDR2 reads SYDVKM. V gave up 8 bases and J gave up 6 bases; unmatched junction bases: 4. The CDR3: CASLGQGVNIQYF. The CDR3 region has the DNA TGTGCCAGCCTTGGACAGGGGGTAAACATTCAGTACTTC.

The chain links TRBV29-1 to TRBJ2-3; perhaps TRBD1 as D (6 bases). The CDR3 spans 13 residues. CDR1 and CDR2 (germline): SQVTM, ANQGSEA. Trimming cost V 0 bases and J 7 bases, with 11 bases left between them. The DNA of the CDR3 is TGCAGCGTTGAAGACCCACAGGGATATACGCAGTATTTT. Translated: CSVEDPQGYTQYF.

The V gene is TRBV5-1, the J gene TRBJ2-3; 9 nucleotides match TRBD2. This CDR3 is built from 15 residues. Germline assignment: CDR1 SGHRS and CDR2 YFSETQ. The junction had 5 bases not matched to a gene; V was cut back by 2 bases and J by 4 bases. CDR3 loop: CASSFLAGRSDTQYF. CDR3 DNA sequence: TGCGCCAGCAGCTTTCTAGCGGGGAGGTCAGATACGCAGTATTTT.

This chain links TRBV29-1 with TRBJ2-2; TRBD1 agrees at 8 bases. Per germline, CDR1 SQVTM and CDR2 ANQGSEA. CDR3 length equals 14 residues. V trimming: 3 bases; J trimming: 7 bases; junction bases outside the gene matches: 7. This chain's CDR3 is CSVDKTGEYGELFF. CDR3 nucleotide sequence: TGCAGCGTTGATAAGACAGGGGAATACGGGGAGCTGTTTTTT.